One and the same sample provided the 7 T cell receptor beta chains below, sequenced in a study of identifying expanded T cells in peripheral blood. TCRdb's copy holds only in-frame clones and misses some; the assay was immunoSEQ multiplex PCR. Among under 150,000 clones listed, 75% to 90% were seen once. The sequencing sample was made of blood. These receptors were obtained from a person aged 18-70 years in good health.

This chain uses TRBV7-3 with TRBJ1-1; D is ambiguous. The CDR3 runs 13 residues. V gave up 1 base and J gave up 1 base, with 4 bases separating them. Germline CDR1 SGHTA, CDR2 FQGTGA. The CDR3 coding sequence is TGTGCCAGCAGCTTAATTGGGAACACTGAAGCTTTCTTT. Amino acids: CASSLIGNTEAFF.

The V and J genes are TRBV7-2 and TRBJ2-1; TRBD1 might be the D (6 bases). Germline CDR1 SGHTA, CDR2 FQGNSA. Trimming shortened V by 3 bases and J by 10 bases, and 10 bases separated the two germline ends. The CDR3 covers 12 residues. The CDR3 protein is CASSLGASEQFF. CDR3 DNA: TGTGCCAGCAGCTTGGGGGCTTCCGAGCAGTTCTTC.

This chain links TRBV10-3 with TRBJ1-1, with D unresolved. Deletions cut 5 bases from V and 0 bases from J, with 10 bases between. CDR1 and CDR2 from the germline V gene are ENHRY and SYGVKD. The CDR3 covers 14 residues. The CDR3 nucleotides are TGTGCCATCAGTCCAGCAGACGTGAACACTGAAGCTTTCTTT. Its protein is CAISPADVNTEAFF.

The chain combines TRBV4-1 with TRBJ2-5; D is uncertain. Trimming stripped 0 bases from V and 2 bases from J, with 10 bases between. This CDR3 spans 15 amino acids. Germline V gene data show CDR1 as MGHRA and CDR2 as YSYEKL. The CDR3 DNA reads TGCGCCAGCAGCCAAGAACCGGTTGCGCAAGAGACCCAGTACTTC. Its protein is CASSQEPVAQETQYF.

The chain joins TRBV5-1 to TRBJ1-5; no reliable D call. The CDR3 length is 16 residues. Germline lookup yields CDR1 SGHRS and CDR2 YFSETQ. The germline V and J ends were trimmed by 1 base and 3 bases, with 14 bases remaining between them. The CDR3 here is CASSLTPSVDNQPQHF. The CDR3 DNA sequence: TGCGCCAGCAGCTTGACACCATCGGTTGACAATCAGCCCCAGCATTTT.

The genes are TRBV9 and TRBJ2-5; tentative D call: TRBD1 (5 bases). The CDR3 is 11 residues long. V lost 3 bases and J 6 bases, leaving 6 bases between the germline ends. CDR1 and CDR2 (germline): SGDLS, YYNGEE. CDR3 bases: TGTGCCAGCAGCGAGGGGAAGACCCAGTACTTC. Translated, it gives CASSEGKTQYF.

The rearrangement links TRBV7-9 to TRBJ1-3, with D perhaps TRBD1 (5 bases). CDR3 size: 14 residues. CDR1 and CDR2 (germline): SEHNR, FQNEAQ (reference sequence). V was trimmed by 5 bases and J by 4 bases, leaving 12 bases between them. This chain's CDR3 is CASSDRGSGNTIYF. The CDR3 DNA reads as TGTGCCAGCAGCGATAGGGGATCCGGAAACACCATATATTTT.